Listed here are 22 T cell receptor beta chains from one sample, sequenced in a study of blood T cell repertoires in COVID-19. Clones were sequenced by immunoSEQ multiplex PCR, and TCRdb holds only the in-frame ones, with some missing. The data show about 110,000 clones, around 74% seen once. Source material: peripheral blood. All receptors come from a woman in her 70s with acute or convalescent COVID-19.

For this clone: Other DNA variants within this sample encode the same CDR3. The V gene is TRBV10-1, the J gene TRBJ1-1; D is unclear. In germline, CDR1 is WNHNN, CDR2 SYGVQD (reference sequence). V lost 0 bases, J lost 5 bases, and 7 bases lay in between. This CDR3 is built from 13 residues. The CDR3 DNA reads TGCGCCAGCAGTGAGTCGTACGGGACTGAAGCTTTCTTT. Translating gives CASSESYGTEAFF.

The chain is built from TRBV7-9 and TRBJ2-1; 8 positions agree with TRBD2. With 1 base clipped from V and 7 bases from J, the junction kept 0 bases outside the gene matches. Per germline, CDR1 SEHNR and CDR2 FQNEAQ (reference sequence). The CDR3 covers 13 residues. The CDR3 reads CASSLVAGNEQFF. The CDR3 bases are TGTGCCAGCAGCTTAGTAGCGGGGAATGAGCAGTTCTTC.

V is TRBV5-4 and J is TRBJ2-1, with 9 bases that match TRBD2. This CDR3 has 16 amino acids. The germline V gene encodes CDR1 SGHNT and CDR2 YYREEE (reference sequence). V shed 1 base and J 10 bases; nucleotides not matched to a gene: 12. The DNA of the CDR3 is TGTGCCAGCAGCTTGTTGGTTAGCGGGGGCACATCCGAGCAGTTCTTC. Residues: CASSLLVSGGTSEQFF.

This sequence joins TRBV30 and TRBJ1-1; D remains ambiguous. With 4 bases removed from V and 1 base from J, the gap between germline ends came to 10 bases. In germline, CDR1 is GTSNPN, CDR2 SVGIG (reference sequence). CDR3 length: 13 amino acids. Here the CDR3 DNA reads TGTGCCTGGACCACAGCTTCGAACACTGAAGCTTTCTTT. As protein: CAWTTASNTEAFF.

This clone was detected once. The V gene is TRBV11-3, the J gene TRBJ2-3; D is perhaps TRBD2 (5 bases). This CDR3 spans 14 amino acids. CDR1 is SGHNT and CDR2 is YENEEA in the germline V gene. The V end was cut by 5 bases, the J end by 5 bases, with 14 bases between. The CDR3 bases are TGTGCCAGCAGCCGGACTTACGCACAAGATACGCAGTATTTT. Residues: CASSRTYAQDTQYF.

The V and J genes are TRBV9 and TRBJ2-3, with 7 bases fitting TRBD2. V dropped 1 base and J dropped 2; count of bases not matched to a gene: 13. This CDR3 comprises 18 residues. Germline values: CDR1 SGDLS, CDR2 YYNGEE. In DNA form, the CDR3 reads TGTGCCAGCAGCGTAACGCCAACCCCAGCGGGGATCACAGATACGCAGTATTTT. This sequence encodes CASSVTPTPAGITDTQYF.

This clone was counted a single time. J is TRBJ2-7 and V is TRBV5-5; TRBD2 agrees at 9 bases. The ends lost 0 bases at V and 2 bases at J; junction bases unmatched: 3. The CDR3 runs to 15 residues. The germline CDR1 and CDR2 sequences are SGHKS and YYEKEE (reference sequence). CDR3 DNA: TGTGCCAGCAGCTTGGTAGGCGGGGGGGCCTACGAGCAGTACTTC. Translating it yields CASSLVGGGAYEQYF.

This clone came up once. The rearrangement links TRBV5-1 to TRBJ1-2, with 7 bases aligning to TRBD1. This CDR3 spans 18 amino acids. Germline CDR1 and CDR2: SGHRS and YFSETQ. J lost 3 bases, V lost 7 bases, and 21 bases had no gene match. CDR3 sequence reads: CASAPSGTARLPDYGYTF. The CDR3 DNA reads as TGCGCCAGCGCACCATCAGGGACAGCGCGCCTCCCTGACTATGGCTACACCTTC.

The chain carries TRBV19 and TRBJ2-7; 7 nucleotides agree with TRBD1. The junction had 16 bases not matched to a gene; V was cut back by 6 bases and J by 5 bases. CDR3 length: 16 amino acids. Per germline, CDR1 LNHDA and CDR2 SQIVND (reference sequence). In DNA, the CDR3 is TGTGCCAGTAGCACGAACCCTCGACAGGGAAACCACGAGCAGTACTTC. Its translation is CASSTNPRQGNHEQYF.

The chain joins TRBV5-1 to TRBJ1-4, with 7 positions matching TRBD1. The germline gives CDR1 SGHRS, CDR2 YFSETQ. The length of the CDR3 is 14 residues. Trimming removed 8 bases from V and 5 bases from J; junction bases left unmatched: 9. CDR3 nucleotides: TGCGCCAGTTCCATACAGGGGAAGAATGAAAAACTGTTTTTT. It specifies CASSIQGKNEKLFF.

V and J are TRBV3-1 (or the pseudogene TRBV3-2) and TRBJ1-2; no definite D call. Trimming pared 4 bases from V and 6 bases from J, leaving 18 bases between. The V gene's germline CDR1 is LGHDT and CDR2 YNNKEL (reference sequence). This CDR3 region has 15 residues. CDR3 coding DNA: TGTGCCAGCAGCCTGAACCTCAGGATGGTGGATGGCTACACCTTC. This sequence encodes CASSLNLRMVDGYTF.

This clone was counted between two and nine times. The rearrangement uses TRBV5-1 and TRBJ1-1; D perhaps matches TRBD1 (5 bases). Germline CDR1 SGHRS, CDR2 YFSETQ. Trimming took off 5 bases at V and 4 bases at J, with 12 bases between the two ends. The CDR3 spans 13 residues. CDR3 coding DNA: TGCGCCAGCAGGCTCGACAGAACCACTGAAGCTTTCTTT. Translating it yields CASRLDRTTEAFF. Full variable domain (outside the CDR3, taken from reference TRBV5-1 and TRBJ1-1): KAGVTQTPRYLIKTRGQQVTLSCSPISGHRSVSWYQQTPGQGLQFLFEYFSETQRNKGNFPGRFSGRQFSNSRSEMNVSTLELGDSALYLCASRLDRTTEAFFGQGTRLTVV.

The chain couples TRBV29-1 to TRBJ1-2; D remains ambiguous. The V end was cut by 0 bases, the J end by 2 bases, with 4 bases between. CDR1 is SQVTM, CDR2 ANQGSEA, per germline. The length of the CDR3 is 12 residues. The CDR3 bases are TGCAGCGTTGAAGACCCGAACTATGGCTACACCTTC. Protein sequence: CSVEDPNYGYTF.

The chain has TRBV24-1 and TRBJ1-1; D is possibly TRBD1 (5 bases). CDR1 is KGHDR, CDR2 SFDVKD, per germline. V dropped 4 bases and J dropped 0 bases, with 11 bases sitting between them. The CDR3 is made up of 15 amino acids. In DNA form, the CDR3 reads TGTGCCACCAGTGACCCTCCAGGGCTGAACACTGAAGCTTTCTTT. It specifies CATSDPPGLNTEAFF.

The rearrangement joins TRBV11-2 to TRBJ1-5; 9 bases agree with TRBD1. Trimming removed 4 bases from V and 1 base from J; junction bases left unmatched: 11. The CDR3 runs 18 residues. Germline CDR1 SGHAT, CDR2 FQNNGV. The CDR3 coding sequence is TGTGCCAGCAGCTCGATGGGACAGGGAAGAGGGAGCAATCAGCCCCAGCATTTT. Translating it yields CASSSMGQGRGSNQPQHF.

V is TRBV30 and J is TRBJ2-7; a weak D match, TRBD2 (6 bases). Trimming took off 5 bases at V and 3 bases at J, with 23 bases between the two ends. The CDR3 has 16 residues. Germline V CDR1 and CDR2: GTSNPN, SVGIG (reference sequence). The CDR3 DNA sequence: TGTGCCTGGCACACTCCCCCCGGGACCGGGAGCTACGAGCAGTACTTC. This sequence encodes CAWHTPPGTGSYEQYF.

The chain joins TRBV20-1 to TRBJ1-1; D unresolved. The V end lost 6 bases, the J end lost 5 bases, and 10 bases lay between the germline ends. The germline V gene encodes CDR1 DFQATT and CDR2 SNEGSKA (reference sequence). There are 11 residues in the CDR3. CDR3 bases: TGCAGTGCCAGACGGGAAACTGAAGCTTTCTTT. Protein product: CSARRETEAFF.

CDR3 sequence reads: CASSLAGGDNEQFF. CDR3 nucleotide sequence: TGTGCCAGCAGCTTGGCGGGGGGGGACAATGAGCAGTTCTTC. The chain is built from TRBV7-7 and TRBJ2-1, with 9 bases fitting TRBD2. The trim removed 3 bases at V and 5 bases at J, leaving 2 bases unmatched. CDR3 length: 14 residues. From germline, CDR1 is SSHAT and CDR2 FNYEAQ (reference sequence).

The V and J genes are TRBV28 and TRBJ2-6; D is perhaps TRBD1 (5 bases). The germline V gene has CDR1 MDHEN and CDR2 SYDVKM. Trimming removed 7 bases at V and 0 bases at J, with 10 bases between. The CDR3 has 15 residues. The CDR3 nucleotides are TGTGCCAGCAAGGGGCAGAGCTCTGGGGCCAACGTCCTGACTTTC. Translation gives CASKGQSSGANVLTF.

The V call is TRBV19, the J call TRBJ1-5; a possible D gene is TRBD1 (6 bases). CDR1 is LNHDA and CDR2 is SQIVND in the germline V gene (reference sequence). The CDR3 is made up of 14 amino acids. V lost 5 bases to trimming and J lost 5 bases, with 13 bases between them. CDR3 loop: CASSSSGVHQPQHF. The CDR3 coding sequence is TGTGCCAGTAGTTCTTCAGGGGTTCATCAGCCCCAGCATTTT. Complete variable domain (other parts from reference TRBV19 and TRBJ1-5): DGGITQSPKYLFRKEGQNVTLSCEQNLNHDAMYWYRQDPGQGLRLIYYSQIVNDFQKGDIAEGYSVSREKKESFPLTVTSAQKNPTAFYLCASSSSGVHQPQHFGDGTRLSIL.

The chain is built from TRBV27 and TRBJ2-1; 7 positions match TRBD2. The CDR3 extends over 15 amino acids. Germline assignment: CDR1 MNHEY and CDR2 SMNVEV (reference sequence). With V trimmed by 5 bases and J by 4 bases, 8 bases remained unmatched. The CDR3 sequence: CASSTGTNSYNEQFF. The CDR3 DNA is TGTGCCAGCAGTACCGGGACTAACTCGTACAATGAGCAGTTCTTC.

The CDR3 coding sequence is TGCGCCAGCAAGAGTGGCGGGGCCTGGAACACCGGGGAGCTGTTTTTT. Its translation is CASKSGGAWNTGELFF. This chain joins TRBV5-1 and TRBJ2-2; TRBD2 is a possible D gene (6 bases). The V gene lost 6 bases and the J gene lost 1 base, with 16 bases spanning the gap. CDR3 size: 16 residues. Germline CDR1 SGHRS, CDR2 YFSETQ.